This T cell receptor beta chain was obtained from a study of graft-versus-host responses after intestinal transplantation. The study's findings and limits: Allografts from individuals with graft-donor T cell macrochimerism displayed high graft-versus-host to host-versus-graft clonal ratios. The marrow of recipients harbored GvH clones, and ileum or blood showed some of them first.

This clone was seen only once. Its matching antigen is unknown. Libraries were prepared by immunoSEQ multiplex PCR; TCRdb keeps only in-frame clonotypes and omits some of them. The sample has roughly 85,000 clones, approximately 89% seen once; the top ten hold 7.6%. Germline-derived CDR1 and CDR2 are PRHDT and FYEKMQ (reference sequence). The CDR3 is 15 amino acids. V gave up 2 bases and J gave up 5 bases; unmatched junction bases: 7. Sequenced material: unstimulated CD8+ T cells sorted from spleen or lymph node cells, taken before transplant. The chain uses TRBV13 and TRBJ1-1, with 8 bases matching TRBD1. This TCR derives from a human donor who was the organ donor for an intestinal transplant. For the CDR3, the DNA is TGTGCCAGCAGCTTATTTACAGGGGGATATACTGAAGCTTTCTTT. It specifies CASSLFTGGYTEAFF.